This TCR beta chain emerged from a study of T cells in Graves' hyperthyroidism and ophthalmopathy. RNA transcripts yielded amplified TCR beta CDR3 regions. A first-round RT-PCR of the TCR CDR3 used the HTBI primer set. In TCRdb, the multiplex PCR reads were re-called with MiXCR into one record per CDR3 protein. This sample has about 350,000 distinct CDR3 sequences, with approximately 18% found just once. Hyperthyroidism, newly diagnosed and lasting under 2 months, affected patients aged 18 to 65. Used for diagnoses were clinical symptoms, serum thyroxine and TRAb, thyroid ultrasound and orbital computed tomography. The blood sample dates from first hyperthyroidism diagnosis, preceding any ophthalmopathy symptoms. The clonotype originates from a woman aged 25 to 45 with Graves' hyperthyroidism that later progressed to Graves' ophthalmopathy. Sequencing input: blood.

Here the CDR3 reads CASRKGGYSNQPQHF. In DNA, the CDR3 is TGTGCCAGCAGAAAGGGGGGGTATAGCAATCAGCCCCAGCATTTT. The genes are TRBV12-3 or TRBV12-4 and TRBJ1-5; TRBD1 might be the D (6 bases). The CDR3 runs 15 residues. V was clipped by 6 bases and J by 0 bases, with 12 bases between them.